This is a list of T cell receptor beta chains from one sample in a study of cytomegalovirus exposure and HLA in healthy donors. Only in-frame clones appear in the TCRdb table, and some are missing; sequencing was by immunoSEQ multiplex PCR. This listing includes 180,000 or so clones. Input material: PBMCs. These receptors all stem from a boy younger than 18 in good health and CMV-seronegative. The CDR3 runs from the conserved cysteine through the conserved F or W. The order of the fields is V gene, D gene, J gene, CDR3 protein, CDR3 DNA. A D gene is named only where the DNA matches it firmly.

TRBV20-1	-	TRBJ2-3	CSAHTDTQYF	TGCAGTGCTCACACAGATACGCAGTATTTT
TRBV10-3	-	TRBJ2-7	CAISESLLRYEQYF	TGTGCCATCAGTGAGTCCCTACTGAGATACGAGCAGTACTTC
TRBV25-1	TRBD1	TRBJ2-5	CASSQPGQLTETQYF	TGTGCCAGCAGCCAACCGGGACAGCTCACGGAGACCCAGTACTTC
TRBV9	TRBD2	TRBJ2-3	CASGGTSGGSDTQYF	TGTGCCAGCGGAGGGACTAGCGGGGGGTCGGATACGCAGTATTTT
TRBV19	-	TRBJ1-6	CASSIAGRISNSPLHF	TGTGCCAGTAGTATCGCGGGGAGGATATCTAATTCACCCCTCCACTTT
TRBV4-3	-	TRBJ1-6	CASSQEAGNYSPLHF	TGCGCCAGCAGCCAAGAAGCAGGCAATTATTCACCCCTCCACTTT
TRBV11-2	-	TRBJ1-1	CASSLDISVNTEAFF	TGTGCCAGCAGCTTAGATATCTCGGTGAACACTGAAGCTTTCTTT
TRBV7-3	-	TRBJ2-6	CASSSQGSSGANVLTF	TGTGCCAGCAGCTCCCAGGGGTCCTCTGGGGCCAACGTCCTGACTTTC
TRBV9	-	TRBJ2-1	CASSATGNEQFF	TGTGCCAGCAGCGCCACAGGTAATGAGCAGTTCTTC
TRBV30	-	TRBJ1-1	CAWSNRDNTEAFF	TGTGCCTGGAGTAACAGGGACAACACTGAAGCTTTCTTT
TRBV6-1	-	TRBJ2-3	CASTLGGAMEDTQYF	TGTGCCAGCACCCTGGGGGGGGCCATGGAAGATACGCAGTATTTT
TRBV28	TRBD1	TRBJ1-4	CASSSNRDRKQKLFF	TGTGCCAGCAGTTCGAACCGGGACAGGAAACAAAAACTGTTTTTT
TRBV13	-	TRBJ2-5	CASSLLQTETQYF	TGTGCCAGCAGCTTACTCCAGACTGAGACCCAGTACTTC
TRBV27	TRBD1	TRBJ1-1	CASRPGGGLMNTEAFF	TGTGCCAGCAGGCCAGGGGGCGGCCTGATGAACACTGAAGCTTTCTTT
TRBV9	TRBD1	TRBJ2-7	CASSASGTGSHEQYF	TGTGCCAGCAGCGCTTCCGGGACAGGGAGCCACGAGCAGTACTTC
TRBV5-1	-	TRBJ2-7	CASSLSQGFLNEQYF	TGCGCCAGCAGCTTGAGCCAGGGCTTCTTGAACGAGCAGTACTTC
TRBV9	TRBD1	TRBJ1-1	CASSPRDRENEAFF	TGTGCCAGCAGCCCCCGGGACAGGGAGAATGAAGCTTTCTTT
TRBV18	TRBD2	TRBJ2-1	CASSPPAGGPWEQFF	TGTGCCAGCTCACCACCAGCGGGGGGGCCGTGGGAGCAGTTCTTC
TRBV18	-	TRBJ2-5	CASSLDALAWETQYF	TGTGCCAGCTCACTTGATGCACTAGCATGGGAGACCCAGTACTTC
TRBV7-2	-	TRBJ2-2	CASSPEFGELFF	TGTGCCAGCAGCCCGGAGTTCGGGGAGCTGTTTTTT
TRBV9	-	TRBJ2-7	CASSVEGEYEQYF	TGTGCCAGCAGCGTAGAGGGAGAGTACGAGCAGTACTTC
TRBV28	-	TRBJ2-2	CASSYKINTESNTGELFF	TGTGCCAGCAGTTACAAGATAAACACCGAATCGAACACCGGGGAGCTGTTTTTT
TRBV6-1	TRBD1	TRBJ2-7	CAILGQVFYEQYF	TGTGCCATCCTGGGACAGGTGTTCTACGAGCAGTACTTC
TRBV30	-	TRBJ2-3	CAWSSSWRKTSTDTQYF	TGTGCCTGGAGTTCGTCGTGGAGAAAAACTAGCACAGATACGCAGTATTTT
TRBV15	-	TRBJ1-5	CATSDWGVLSNQPQHF	TGTGCCACCAGTGATTGGGGGGTCCTTAGCAATCAGCCCCAGCATTTT
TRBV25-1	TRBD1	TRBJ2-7	CASSAPGQGLYEQYF	TGTGCCAGCAGTGCTCCGGGACAGGGCCTCTACGAGCAGTACTTC
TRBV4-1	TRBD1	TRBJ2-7	CASSQDRRGTDSYEQYF	TGCGCCAGCAGCCAAGATCGGCGAGGGACAGACTCCTACGAGCAGTACTTC
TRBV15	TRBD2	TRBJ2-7	CATSRAGLGDEQYF	TGTGCCACCAGCAGGGCGGGACTAGGCGACGAGCAGTACTTC
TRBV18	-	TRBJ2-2	CASSPTFEVGGELFF	TGTGCCAGCTCACCGACTTTCGAGGTCGGCGGGGAGCTGTTTTTT
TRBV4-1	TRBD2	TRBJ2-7	CASSQEPPGGTWGEQYF	TGCGCCAGCAGCCAAGAACCGCCGGGGGGTACGTGGGGTGAGCAGTACTTC
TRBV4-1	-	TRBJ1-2	CASSQETYAYGYTF	TGCGCCAGCAGCCAAGAGACATACGCCTATGGCTACACCTTC
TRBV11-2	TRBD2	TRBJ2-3	CASSTPLAGGPSSPDTQYF	TGTGCCAGCAGTACACCTTTAGCGGGGGGCCCATCCTCTCCAGATACGCAGTATTTT
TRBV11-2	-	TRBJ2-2	CASSPQYLNTGELFF	TGTGCCAGCAGCCCTCAATACCTAAACACCGGGGAGCTGTTTTTT
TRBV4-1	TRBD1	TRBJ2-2	CASAPSGTGDTGELFF	TGCGCCAGCGCCCCCTCCGGGACAGGGGACACCGGGGAGCTGTTTTTT
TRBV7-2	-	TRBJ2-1	CASSLGASDYNEQFF	TGTGCCAGCAGCTTAGGGGCTAGCGACTACAATGAGCAGTTCTTC
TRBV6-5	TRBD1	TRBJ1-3	CASSEDRGTGNTIYF	TGTGCCAGCAGCGAGGACAGGGGAACTGGAAACACCATATATTTT
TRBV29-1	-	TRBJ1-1	CSAKTYTEAFF	TGCAGCGCTAAAACTTACACTGAAGCTTTCTTT
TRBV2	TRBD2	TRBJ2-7	CASSENRGLAGGEQYF	TGTGCCAGCAGTGAAAACAGGGGACTAGCGGGGGGAGAGCAGTACTTC
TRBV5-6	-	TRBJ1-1	CASSWGPPGTEAFF	TGTGCCAGCAGCTGGGGGCCACCAGGAACTGAAGCTTTCTTT
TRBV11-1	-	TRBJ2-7	CASSLELQVYEQYF	TGTGCCAGCAGCTTAGAGCTCCAGGTCTACGAGCAGTACTTC
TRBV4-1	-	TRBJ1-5	CASSQEGAGNQPQHF	TGCGCCAGCAGCCAAGAAGGAGCGGGCAATCAGCCCCAGCATTTT
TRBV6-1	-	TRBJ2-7	CASSEIRESSGYF	TGTGCCAGCAGTGAAATTAGGGAGTCCAGCGGGTACTTC
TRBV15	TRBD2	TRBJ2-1	CATSSPPLAGGNNEQFF	TGTGCCACCAGCAGTCCCCCGCTAGCGGGGGGAAACAATGAGCAGTTCTTC
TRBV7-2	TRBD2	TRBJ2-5	CASSLGRAGGSETQYF	TGTGCCAGCAGCTTAGGTCGAGCGGGGGGGTCGGAGACCCAGTACTTC
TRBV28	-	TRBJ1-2	CASSLAAGAYGYTF	TGTGCCAGCAGTTTGGCGGCAGGGGCATATGGCTACACCTTC
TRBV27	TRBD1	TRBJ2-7	CASSNPGQGAKQYF	TGTGCCAGCAGTAACCCGGGACAGGGGGCGAAGCAGTACTTC
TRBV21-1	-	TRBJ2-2	CAPIGLAVPGELFF	TGTGCCCCAATCGGACTAGCAGTCCCCGGGGAGCTGTTTTTT
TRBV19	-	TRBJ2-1	CASSSGGSYNEQFF	TGTGCCAGTAGTTCGGGTGGCTCCTACAATGAGCAGTTCTTC
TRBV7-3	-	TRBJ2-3	CASSLVSYPDTQYF	TGTGCCAGCAGCTTAGTTTCCTACCCAGATACGCAGTATTTT
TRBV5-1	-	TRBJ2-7	CASSLAADYEQYF	TGCGCCAGCAGCTTGGCGGCGGACTACGAGCAGTACTTC
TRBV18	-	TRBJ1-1	CASSPVRIMNTEAFF	TGTGCCAGCTCACCAGTCAGGATTATGAACACTGAAGCTTTCTTT
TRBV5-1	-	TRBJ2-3	CASSFDSGTSTDTQYF	TGCGCCAGCAGCTTCGACTCCGGGACTAGCACAGATACGCAGTATTTT
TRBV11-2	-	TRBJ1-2	CASSLRSNYGYTF	TGTGCCAGCAGCTTGAGATCTAACTATGGCTACACCTTC
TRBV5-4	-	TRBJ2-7	CASSLGTNYEQYF	TGTGCCAGCAGCTTGGGCACTAACTACGAGCAGTACTTC
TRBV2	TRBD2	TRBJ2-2	CAAEGGGAGELFF	TGTGCCGCCGAGGGCGGGGGGGCCGGGGAGCTGTTTTTT
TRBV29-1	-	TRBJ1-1	CSVEEFSGTEAFF	TGCAGCGTTGAGGAATTTTCAGGGACTGAAGCTTTCTTT
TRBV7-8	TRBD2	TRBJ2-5	CASRQRLPGLVYF	TGTGCCAGCAGACAACGCCTCCCGGGACTAGTCTACTTC
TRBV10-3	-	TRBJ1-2	CAISGEGNYGYTF	TGTGCCATCAGTGGGGAGGGTAACTATGGCTACACCTTC
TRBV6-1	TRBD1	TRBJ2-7	CASSGGTGGYEQYF	TGTGCCAGCAGTGGGGGGACAGGGGGCTACGAGCAGTACTTC
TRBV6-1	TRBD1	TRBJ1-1	CASSDHRGRVAFF	TGTGCCAGCAGTGACCACAGGGGGCGAGTAGCTTTCTTT